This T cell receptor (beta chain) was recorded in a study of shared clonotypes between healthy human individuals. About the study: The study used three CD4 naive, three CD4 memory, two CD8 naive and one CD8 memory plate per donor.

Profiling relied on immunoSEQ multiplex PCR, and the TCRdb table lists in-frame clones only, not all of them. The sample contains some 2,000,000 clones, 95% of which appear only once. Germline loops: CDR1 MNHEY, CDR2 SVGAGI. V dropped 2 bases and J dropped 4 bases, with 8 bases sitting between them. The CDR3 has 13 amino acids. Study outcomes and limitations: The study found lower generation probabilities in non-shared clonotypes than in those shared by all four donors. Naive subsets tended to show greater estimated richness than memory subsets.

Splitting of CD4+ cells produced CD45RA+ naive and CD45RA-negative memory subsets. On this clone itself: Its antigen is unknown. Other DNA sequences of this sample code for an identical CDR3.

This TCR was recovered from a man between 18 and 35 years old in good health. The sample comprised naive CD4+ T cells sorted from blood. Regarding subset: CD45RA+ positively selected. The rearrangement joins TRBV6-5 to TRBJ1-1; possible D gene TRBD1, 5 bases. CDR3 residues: CASSYPGTTEAFF. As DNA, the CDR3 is TGTGCCAGCAGTTACCCCGGGACCACTGAAGCTTTCTTT.